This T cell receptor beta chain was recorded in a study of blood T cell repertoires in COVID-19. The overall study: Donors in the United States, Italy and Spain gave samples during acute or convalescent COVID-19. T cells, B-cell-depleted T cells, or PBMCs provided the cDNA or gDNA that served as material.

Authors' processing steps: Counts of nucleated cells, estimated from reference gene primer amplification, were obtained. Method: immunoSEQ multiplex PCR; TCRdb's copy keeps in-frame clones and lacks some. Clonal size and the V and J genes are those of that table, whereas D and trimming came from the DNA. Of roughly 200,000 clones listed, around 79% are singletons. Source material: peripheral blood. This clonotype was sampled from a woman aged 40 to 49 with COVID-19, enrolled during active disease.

DNA for the CDR3: TGTGCCAGCAGCCGAGGAGAACTGAATTCACCCCTCCACTTT. Translating it yields CASSRGELNSPLHF. The rearrangement links TRBV5-5 to TRBJ1-6, with unresolved D. Between the trimmed V and J ends, which lost 4 bases and 7 bases, there was a span of 12 bases. CDR1 is SGHKS, CDR2 YYEKEE, per germline (reference sequence). The CDR3 consists of 14 residues.